Presented here are 23 T cell receptor beta chains from one specimen sequenced in a study of T cells in Graves' hyperthyroidism and ophthalmopathy. Amplified regions were TCR beta CDR3 sequences from RNA transcripts. When the TCR CDR3 underwent first-round RT-PCR, the HTBI primer set was used. TCRdb redid the calling of the multiplex PCR reads with MiXCR, one entry per CDR3 protein. The sample yields roughly 710,000 distinct CDR3 sequences, roughly 32% seen once. The specimen was blood. The receptors were sampled from a woman aged 40 to 50 with Graves' hyperthyroidism.

The sample holds a few counts of this clonotype. J is TRBJ2-1 and V is TRBV24-1; D gene uncertain. The germline V gene encodes CDR1 KGHDR and CDR2 SFDVKD. Trimming removed 5 bases from V and 5 bases from J, with 3 bases in between. This CDR3 is built from 11 residues. The CDR3 region has the DNA TGTGCCACCAGTGTTAACAATGAGCAGTTCTTC. It codes for CATSVNNEQFF.

This clonotype was seen a few times. DNA for the CDR3: TGTGCCAGCAGTAAACAGGCGAACTACGAGCAGTACTTC. It translates to CASSKQANYEQYF. This rearrangement joins TRBV6-5 to TRBJ2-7; D is perhaps TRBD1 (5 bases). Looked up from germline, CDR1 is MNHEY and CDR2 is SVGAGI. Trimming removed 5 bases at V and 3 bases at J, with 11 bases between. The CDR3 length is 13 residues.

V gene TRBV5-1 combines with J gene TRBJ2-5; tentatively, D is TRBD2 (5 bases). With 5 bases removed from V and 5 bases from J, the gap between germline ends came to 16 bases. Germline loops: CDR1 SGHRS, CDR2 YFSETQ. The CDR3 covers 14 residues. CDR3 amino acids: CASSSAGSWETQYF. As DNA, the CDR3 is TGCGCCAGCAGTTCTGCGGGCTCATGGGAGACCCAGTACTTC.

This clonotype was counted at least ten times. This rearrangement joins TRBV6-5 to TRBJ1-2; no firm D call. V was shortened by 3 bases and J by 5 bases, with 13 bases between the two germline ends. The CDR3 is 14 residues long. Germline loops: CDR1 MNHEY, CDR2 SVGAGI. Here the CDR3 DNA reads TGTGCCAGCAGTTATGAACCAGGAGCATATGGCTACACCTTC. It yields the protein CASSYEPGAYGYTF.

This clonotype occurred many times. The chain couples TRBV6-6 to TRBJ1-1; no firm D call. The V end lost 6 bases, the J end lost 6 bases, and 14 bases lay between the germline ends. This CDR3 region has 13 residues. Germline-derived CDR1 and CDR2 are MNHNY and SVGAGI (reference sequence). The CDR3 region is CASSYGRDAEAFF. CDR3 DNA: TGTGCCAGCAGCTACGGACGCGACGCTGAAGCTTTCTTT.

The chain combines TRBV7-8 with TRBJ2-7; possible D gene TRBD2, 6 bases. CDR3 length: 16 residues. With 0 bases removed from V and 0 bases from J, the gap between germline ends came to 12 bases. Germline V gene data show CDR1 as SGHVS and CDR2 as FQNEAQ. This CDR3 is CASSLAGGPNSYEQYF. CDR3 coding DNA: TGTGCCAGCAGCTTAGCGGGGGGACCGAACTCCTACGAGCAGTACTTC.

This clonotype was detected a few times. This chain links TRBV4-1 with TRBJ1-1; D gene unclear. The CDR3 is 12 amino acids. Trimming stripped 5 bases from V and 8 bases from J, with 12 bases between. CDR1 MGHRA and CDR2 YSYEKL come from the germline V gene. CDR3 bases: TGCGCCAGCAGCGATCTAGCCACAGAAGCTTTCTTT. This translates into CASSDLATEAFF.

The sample holds many counts of this clonotype. The chain is built from TRBV20-1 and TRBJ2-5; TRBD1 matches 11 bases. CDR1 and CDR2 from the germline V gene are DFQATT and SNEGSKA (reference sequence). V trimming: 1 base; J trimming: 4 bases; junction bases outside the gene matches: 5. The CDR3 runs to 15 residues. For the CDR3, the DNA is TGCAGTGCTAGAGTCCGGGACAGGGGGTTAGAGACCCAGTACTTC. Translation gives CSARVRDRGLETQYF.

The CDR3 sequence: CASSKGQDYSNQPQHF. DNA of the CDR3: TGTGCCAGCAGCAAGGGACAAGACTATAGCAATCAGCCCCAGCATTTT. The V call is TRBV7-3, the J call TRBJ1-5, with a possible D match to TRBD1 (6 bases). Germline V CDR1 and CDR2: SGHTA, FQGTGA. This CDR3 contains 16 residues. V was pared by 5 bases and J by 0 bases, with 14 bases between. The full variable domain, rest sourced from reference TRBV7-3 and TRBJ1-5, is GAGVSQTPSNKVTEKGKYVELRCDPISGHTALYWYRQSLGQGPEFLIYFQGTGAADDSGLPNDRFFAVRPEGSVSTLKIQRTERGDSAVYLCASSKGQDYSNQPQHFGDGTRLSIL.

This clonotype was seen many times. The CDR3 sequence: CASSPYTGGNSPLHF. The DNA for the CDR3 is TGCGCCAGCAGCCCGTATACAGGGGGCAATTCACCCCTCCACTTT. V usage is TRBV4-3 and J usage is TRBJ1-6, with 9 bases identical to TRBD1. CDR1 is LGHNA, CDR2 YSLEER, per germline. The CDR3 contains 15 residues. Trimming cost V 4 bases and J 7 bases; bases outside gene matches: 5.

The chain is built from TRBV7-2 and TRBJ2-3, with D possibly being TRBD2 (6 bases). V was cut by 6 bases and J by 8 bases, with 9 bases left in between. Germline V lookup: CDR1 SGHTA, CDR2 FQGNSA. This CDR3 contains 11 residues. CDR3 sequence (DNA): TGTGCCAGCAGGGGGGGTTCTACGCAGTATTTT. Its translation is CASRGGSTQYF.

The V gene is TRBV6-2 or TRBV6-3, the J gene TRBJ1-2; weak D call: TRBD1 (5 bases). The V and J ends lost 6 bases and 4 bases respectively, with 18 bases between them. The CDR3 spans 15 residues. Looked up from germline, CDR1 is MNHEY and CDR2 is SVGEGT. The CDR3 DNA follows: TGTGCCAGCAGACCACCGGGACCGAGTCTCTATGGCTACACCTTC. Protein sequence: CASRPPGPSLYGYTF.

CDR3 in DNA: TGCAGTGCTTACGGTGGGGGCTGGACTGAAGCTTTCTTT. Its translation: CSAYGGGWTEAFF. V is TRBV20-1 and J is TRBJ1-1, with D possibly TRBD1 on 6 matching bases. Germline V gene lookup returns CDR1 DFQATT and CDR2 SNEGSKA (reference sequence). V was shortened by 5 bases and J by 5 bases, with 15 bases between the two germline ends. The CDR3 covers 13 residues.

The rearrangement links TRBV4-3 to TRBJ1-1, with D tentatively TRBD1 (6 bases). The V gene's germline CDR1 is LGHNA and CDR2 YSLEER. The CDR3 length is 15 residues. V was pared by 3 bases and J by 8 bases, with 19 bases between. Written as DNA, the CDR3 is TGCGCCAGCAGCCAGGGCGGGGGCAATGGCTTGGAAGCTTTCTTT. Its translation is CASSQGGGNGLEAFF.

Concerning this clonotype: Since a much larger clone is just one base distant, this may be a read error. It is likely a read error, because the conserved phenylalanine at the end of the CDR3 is missing. This chain connects TRBV9 to TRBJ1-2; 7 bases align to TRBD1. Trimming removed 4 bases from V and 1 base from J; junction bases left unmatched: 13. Per the germline V gene, CDR1 is SGDLS and CDR2 is YYNGEE. The CDR3 consists of 17 residues. CDR3 sequence (DNA): TGTGCCAGCAGCTTACCCCTTCGACAGGGCTTTAACTATGGCTACACCTCC. This sequence encodes CASSLPLRQGFNYGYTS.

Details on this clonotype: The missing conserved phenylalanine or tryptophan at the end of this CDR3 makes a read error likely. V gene TRBV9 combines with J gene TRBJ1-5; TRBD1 is a possible D gene (5 bases). The CDR3 length is 14 residues. V lost 4 bases to trimming and J lost 5 bases, with 13 bases between them. Germline CDR1 is SGDLS and CDR2 is YYNGEE. DNA of the CDR3: TGTGCCAGCAGCCCCAGGGCAGCAGATCAGCCCCAGCATCTT. It yields the protein CASSPRAADQPQHL.

The genes are TRBV28 and TRBJ2-6, with unresolved D. V lost 4 bases and J lost 3, with 10 bases in between. The CDR3 runs 15 residues. The germline V gene encodes CDR1 MDHEN and CDR2 SYDVKM. The CDR3 sequence is CASSYFVDGANVLTF. DNA for the CDR3: TGTGCCAGCAGTTACTTCGTGGATGGGGCCAACGTCCTGACTTTC.

This clonotype was seen at least ten times. The chain has TRBV7-6 and TRBJ1-1, with D possibly matching TRBD1 (5 bases). CDR1 and CDR2 (germline): SGHVS, FNYEAQ. This CDR3 has 17 amino acids. Trimming removed 1 base from V and 5 bases from J, with 20 bases in between. CDR3 in DNA: TGTGCCAGCAGCTTAGGCTCGAGGGGAGGGAAGAGAACTGAAGCTTTCTTT. This encodes CASSLGSRGGKRTEAFF.

On this clonotype: This CDR3 fails to terminate in the conserved phenylalanine or tryptophan, so it likely reflects a read error. V and J are TRBV6-1 and TRBJ1-6; 7 bases line up with TRBD1. This CDR3 is 16 amino acids long. Trimming cost V 7 bases and J 8 bases; bases outside gene matches: 14. CDR1 and CDR2 from the germline V gene are MNHNS and SASEGT. CDR3 protein: CASTRDRPSGDSPLHL. CDR3 sequence (DNA): TGTGCCAGCACCCGGGACAGACCCTCGGGCGATTCACCCCTCCACCTT.

As to this clonotype: With a much larger clone just one base away, this may be a read error. The gene calls are TRBV10-3 and TRBJ1-6; tentative D call: TRBD1 (6 bases). This CDR3 has 14 amino acids. Germline CDR1 reads ENHRY; CDR2 reads SYGVKD. The CDR3 sequence is CASSFQGKDSPPHF. The CDR3 region has the DNA TGTGCCAGCAGTTTTCAGGGGAAGGATTCACCCCCCCACTTT.

This clonotype has only a few counts. J is TRBJ1-2 and V is TRBV20-1; perhaps TRBD1 as D (6 bases). V lost 4 bases, J lost 5 bases, and 14 bases lay in between. The CDR3 loop spans 13 amino acids. Germline V lookup: CDR1 DFQATT, CDR2 SNEGSKA (reference sequence). DNA for the CDR3: TGCAGTGCTATTAATAAGGGGGATTATGGCTACACCTTC. This encodes CSAINKGDYGYTF.

Ten or more counts support this clonotype. The chain joins TRBV6-5 to TRBJ1-1; D is possibly TRBD1 (5 bases). Germline lookup yields CDR1 MNHEY and CDR2 SVGAGI. The V and J ends lost 5 bases and 3 bases respectively, with 16 bases between them. The CDR3 covers 15 residues. The CDR3 spells CASSPLTVGDTEAFF. The CDR3 nucleotides read TGTGCCAGCAGTCCACTCACGGTAGGGGACACTGAAGCTTTCTTT.

This chain links TRBV6-5 with TRBJ1-2; possibly TRBD1 for D (5 bases). The V end was cut by 6 bases, the J end by 6 bases, with 17 bases between. This CDR3 comprises 14 residues. Germline-derived CDR1 and CDR2 are MNHEY and SVGAGI. The CDR3 DNA reads as TGTGCCAGCAGCCGGGGACGACGCGCGGATGGCTACACCTTC. This gives the protein CASSRGRRADGYTF.